A selection of T cell receptor beta chains follows, all from one sample in a study of response to subunit inactivated influenza vaccine. TCRdb re-derived calls from the RT-PCR reads in MiXCR, one entry per CDR3 protein. Of fewer than 400,000 distinct CDR3 sequences listed, around a fifth are singletons. The starting material was PBMCs from blood, obtained roughly 20 months after vaccination. The source of these receptors is a man between 50 and 70 years old who received an inactivated influenza vaccine. CDR3s include the opening cysteine and the closing phenylalanine or tryptophan. D genes are given only for firm matches. A row's size may be missing; if present it is once, few, many or a size class.

-	TRBV12-3/TRBV12-4	TRBJ1-1	few	TGTGCCACAAATCTCGGGGGGCGGGCGAACACTGAAGCTTTCTTT	CATNLGGRANTEAFF
TRBD2	TRBV11-2	TRBJ2-5	few	TGTGCCAGCAGCTTAACTTCCGGGGGGAGGGGAGAGACCCAGTACTTC	CASSLTSGGRGETQYF
-	TRBV20-1	TRBJ1-5	many	TGCAGTGCGCCGATCGCCAGGGGCACCGGAGCGACCCAGCATTTT	CSAPIARGTGATQHF
-	TRBV6-2/TRBV6-3	TRBJ1-5	many	TGTGCCAGCAGTTACTCTCGGACACTCTTGAGCAATCAGCCCCAGCATTTT	CASSYSRTLLSNQPQHF
-	TRBV28	TRBJ1-1	few	TGTGCCAGCAGTTACGGGGGTAGGACTGAAGCTTTCTTT	CASSYGGRTEAFF
-	TRBV15	TRBJ2-5	few	TGTGCCACCAGCCGAAGGACAGAAAGGGGGACCCAGTACTTC	CATSRRTERGTQYF
-	TRBV20-1	TRBJ2-7	-	TGCAGTGCTAGAGATCAGGGCACCTACGAGCAGTACTTC	CSARDQGTYEQYF
-	TRBV2	TRBJ1-6	many	TGTGCCAGCAGTCTAGGGGATTCCTCACCCCTCCACTTT	CASSLGDSSPLHF
-	TRBV29-1	TRBJ1-4	-	TGCAGCGTCCTAGACACATCTAATGAAAAACTGTTTTTT	CSVLDTSNEKLFF
-	TRBV5-6	TRBJ1-1	few	TGTGCCAGCAGCTTATATCGCAGGCAAGCCGAGATGAACACTGAAGCTTTCTTT	CASSLYRRQAEMNTEAFF
TRBD2	TRBV20-1	TRBJ2-5	many	TGCAGTGCTAAAGCGGCGACTAGCGGAAAAGAGACCCAGTACTTC	CSAKAATSGKETQYF
TRBD1	TRBV20-1	TRBJ1-1	few	TGCAGTGCTAGAGGGGGGCGACAGGGTTTCACTGAAGCTTTCTTT	CSARGGRQGFTEAFF
-	TRBV7-2	TRBJ1-2	once	TGTGCCAGCAGCTCCCTGGGACCTACCGGTGGCTACACCTTC	CASSSLGPTGGYTF
-	TRBV21-1	TRBJ1-3	many	TGTGCCAGCAGCAAAACAGGGGCTCGTAACTCTGGAAACACCATATATTTT	CASSKTGARNSGNTIYF
-	TRBV20-1	TRBJ2-5	-	TGCAGTGCTAGAGTAACATCTGGGACGACCCAGTACTTC	CSARVTSGTTQYF
-	TRBV20-1	TRBJ1-2	-	TGCAGTGCTAGGGACCTTGAAGGGGACTATGGCTACACCTTC	CSARDLEGDYGYTF
TRBD1	TRBV20-1	TRBJ1-2	-	TGCAGTGCTGGGTCTCTGACAGGGAGATATGGCTACACCTTC	CSAGSLTGRYGYTF
TRBD1	TRBV12-3/TRBV12-4	TRBJ1-2	many	TGTGCCAGCAGTGTGGACAGGGCCTATGGCTACACCTTC	CASSVDRAYGYTF
TRBD2	TRBV5-1	TRBJ2-1	many	TGCGCCAGCAGCTTGATAGCGGGGGGGTCTCTCAATGAGCAGTTCTTC	CASSLIAGGSLNEQFF
TRBD1	TRBV18	TRBJ2-7	few	TGTGCCAGCTCAGCTTCGACAGGGGGCGGCGAGCAGTACTTC	CASSASTGGGEQYF
-	TRBV4-2	TRBJ1-6	-	TGTGCCAGCAGCCAGGACTGGACCCGGGATTCACCCCTCCACTTT	CASSQDWTRDSPLHF
-	TRBV12-3/TRBV12-4	TRBJ2-2	-	TGTGCCAGCAGTTTAGCGCGAAGCGGTCCGGCGGCCGGGGAGCTGTTTTTT	CASSLARSGPAAGELFF
-	TRBV4-1	TRBJ1-5	-	TGCGCCAGCAGCCAATTATGGGGGGGGCCCCAGCATTTT	CASSQLWGGPQHF
-	TRBV10-3	TRBJ1-1	many	TGTGCCATCAGTGAGCTGGGGGACCGTAGGATGAACACTGAAGCTTTCTTT	CAISELGDRRMNTEAFF
-	TRBV12-3/TRBV12-4	TRBJ1-1	many	TGTGCCAGCAGTCCCCACGAGGGTACTGAAGCTTTCTTT	CASSPHEGTEAFF
-	TRBV7-6	TRBJ2-7	-	TGTGCCAGCAGCTTAGTATGGGGGGCGCGTATCTACGAGCAGTACTTC	CASSLVWGARIYEQYF
-	TRBV3-1	TRBJ1-3	many	TGTGCCAGCAGCCAGACCCCCAGTACTGGAAACACCATATATTTT	CASSQTPSTGNTIYF
-	TRBV11-2	TRBJ1-6	-	TGTGCCAGCAGCCCAACGAGCAATTCACCCCTCCACTTT	CASSPTSNSPLHF
-	TRBV20-1	TRBJ1-5	-	TGCAGTGCCGCTTACGGGGGGCCGAGCAATCAGCCCCAGCATTTT	CSAAYGGPSNQPQHF
-	TRBV20-1	TRBJ1-4	few	TGCAGTGCTAGAGTCGACCTGGATTCGAATGAAAAACTGTTTTTT	CSARVDLDSNEKLFF
-	TRBV7-9	TRBJ1-5	-	TGTGCCAGCAGCTCTTTGGGTAGCAATCAGCCCCAGCATTTT	CASSSLGSNQPQHF
TRBD1	TRBV5-1	TRBJ2-7	few	TGCGCCAGCAGCTTATACAGGGGGCACGAGCAGTACTTC	CASSLYRGHEQYF
-	TRBV6-5	TRBJ2-1	few	TGTGCCAGCAGTTACTCCCCAAGGGCGGCCTACAATGAGCAGTTCTTC	CASSYSPRAAYNEQFF
-	TRBV4-3	TRBJ2-3	-	TGCGCCAGCAGCCAAGATTCCTACACAGATACGCAGTATTTT	CASSQDSYTDTQYF
TRBD2	TRBV4-2	TRBJ2-1	-	TGTGCCAGCAGCCAAGGGGGCCCCCTAGCGGCGACCAATGAGCAGTTCTTC	CASSQGGPLAATNEQFF